One and the same sample provided the 32 T cell receptor beta chains below, sequenced in a study of blood T cell repertoires in COVID-19. This table comes from immunoSEQ multiplex PCR, and its TCRdb copy is limited to in-frame clones, with some not included. Found here are some 46,000 clones, roughly 89% of them singletons; the top ten hold approximately 15%. Sequenced material: peripheral blood. These TCRs come from a man aged 60 to 75 with active COVID-19.

The rearrangement uses TRBV19 and TRBJ2-7, with 7 bases identical to TRBD1. The junction had 6 bases not matched to a gene; V was cut back by 5 bases and J by 2 bases. The CDR3 contains 14 residues. Germline assignment: CDR1 LNHDA and CDR2 SQIVND (reference sequence). In DNA, the CDR3 is TGTGCCAGTAGTTCGCAGGGGGAGACCTACGAGCAGTACTTC. Protein sequence: CASSSQGETYEQYF. Filled out from reference TRBV19 and TRBJ2-7, the complete variable domain reads DGGITQSPKYLFRKEGQNVTLSCEQNLNHDAMYWYRQDPGQGLRLIYYSQIVNDFQKGDIAEGYSVSREKKESFPLTVTSAQKNPTAFYLCASSSQGETYEQYFGPGTRLTVT.

The gene calls are TRBV11-2 and TRBJ2-2; 10 bases map to TRBD1. The J segment lost 10 bases and the V segment lost 3 bases, leaving 2 bases of the junction unmatched. This CDR3 comprises 13 residues. CDR1 is SGHAT, CDR2 FQNNGV, per germline. CDR3 nucleotide sequence: TGTGCCAGCAGCTTGGACAGGGGGGAGGAGCTGTTTTTT. Protein: CASSLDRGEELFF.

The chain carries TRBV28 and TRBJ2-3, with 10 bases fitting TRBD1. The CDR3 is 13 amino acids. In germline, CDR1 is MDHEN, CDR2 SYDVKM. After removal of 6 bases from V and 6 bases from J, the junction contained 3 bases not matched to a gene. The CDR3 coding sequence is TGTGCCAGCAGGGACAGGGGGGAGGATACGCAGTATTTT. Translation gives CASRDRGEDTQYF.

Judged by abundance, this clone is medium-sized. This chain links TRBV9 with TRBJ1-2; a possible D gene is TRBD1 (5 bases). The CDR3 consists of 13 residues. Trimming took 0 bases from V and 3 from J, leaving 6 bases between them. Germline CDR1 SGDLS, CDR2 YYNGEE. The CDR3 is CASSVGGDYGYTF. In DNA, the CDR3 is TGTGCCAGCAGCGTAGGGGGGGACTATGGCTACACCTTC.

V gene TRBV24-1 combines with J gene TRBJ2-1; D remains unclear. Deletions cut 1 base from V and 6 bases from J, with 9 bases between. CDR3 size: 14 residues. The germline V gene has CDR1 KGHDR and CDR2 SFDVKD. CDR3: CATSDFLASNEQFF. Written as DNA, the CDR3 is TGTGCCACCAGTGATTTCCTGGCTAGCAATGAGCAGTTCTTC.

The gene calls are TRBV18 and TRBJ2-7; no clear D. Germline loops: CDR1 KGHSH, CDR2 LQKENI. Trimming removed 3 bases from V and 0 bases from J, with 9 bases in between. This CDR3 is built from 14 residues. The CDR3 DNA sequence: TGTGCCAGCTCACCTAACCTAGACTCCTACGAGCAGTACTTC. It codes for CASSPNLDSYEQYF.

The sample holds many counts of this clone. The genes are TRBV7-6 and TRBJ2-1; 11 bases align to TRBD2. Germline CDR1 and CDR2: SGHVS and FNYEAQ. V gave up 6 bases and J gave up 0 bases; unmatched junction bases: 4. This CDR3 spans 16 amino acids. The DNA for the CDR3 is TGTGCCAGCAGTTCTAGCGGGAGGAGCTCCTACAATGAGCAGTTCTTC. It translates to CASSSSGRSSYNEQFF.

The chain joins TRBV2 to TRBJ2-7, with D perhaps TRBD2 (6 bases). The germline CDR1 and CDR2 sequences are SNHLY and FYNNEI. The V end lost 3 bases, the J end lost 4 bases, and 16 bases lay between the germline ends. This CDR3 contains 15 residues. CDR3 residues: CASSEFRGIEYEQYF. For the CDR3, the DNA is TGTGCCAGCAGTGAGTTTCGGGGGATTGAATACGAGCAGTACTTC.

This chain joins TRBV7-2 and TRBJ2-2, with 11 bases that match TRBD1. The CDR3 has 15 amino acids. Per the germline V gene, CDR1 is SGHTA and CDR2 is FQGNSA. The J segment lost 5 bases and the V segment lost 5 bases, leaving 4 bases of the junction unmatched. As DNA, the CDR3 is TGTGCCAGCAGCCGGGACAGGGGGTCGACCGGGGAGCTGTTTTTT. Amino acid sequence: CASSRDRGSTGELFF.

A single count supports this clone. Here the CDR3 DNA reads TGTGCCAGCACCCCGACAGCTCAAGAGACCCAGTACTTC. This translates into CASTPTAQETQYF. The chain combines TRBV28 with TRBJ2-5, with TRBD1 as a possible D gene (5 bases). Trimming removed 7 bases from V and 2 bases from J, with 11 bases in between. The germline V gene has CDR1 MDHEN and CDR2 SYDVKM. There are 13 residues in the CDR3.

V gene TRBV3-1 (or the pseudogene TRBV3-2) combines with J gene TRBJ2-3; 13 nucleotides line up with TRBD2. CDR1 LGHDT and CDR2 YNNKEL come from the germline V gene (reference sequence). The V segment lost 5 bases and the J segment 6 bases; nucleotides outside the gene matches: 17. CDR3 length equals 19 residues. Here the CDR3 reads CASSNTGIGTSGVTDTQYF. The CDR3 DNA follows: TGTGCCAGCAGCAACACGGGAATTGGGACTAGCGGGGTCACGGATACGCAGTATTTT.

The chain links TRBV19 to TRBJ2-1, with a tentative D call TRBD2 (5 bases). V lost 5 bases and J 7 bases, leaving 12 bases between the germline ends. CDR3 size: 13 residues. Germline CDR1 reads LNHDA; CDR2 reads SQIVND (reference sequence). This CDR3 reads CASSRGELNEQFF. The CDR3, as DNA: TGTGCCAGTAGTCGGGGAGAATTGAATGAGCAGTTCTTC.

The chain combines TRBV7-7 with TRBJ2-5, with 10 bases identical to TRBD1. CDR1 and CDR2 from the germline V gene are SSHAT and FNYEAQ (reference sequence). This CDR3 spans 17 amino acids. In DNA, the CDR3 is TGTGCTATAATAGGTGCCGGGGACAGGGGAATACAAGAGACCCAGTACTTC. This translates into CAIIGAGDRGIQETQYF.

The chain couples TRBV5-1 to TRBJ1-1; weak D call: TRBD1 (5 bases). Trimming cost V 0 bases and J 3 bases, with 33 bases left between them. This CDR3 contains 22 residues. Germline V gene data show CDR1 as SGHRS and CDR2 as YFSETQ. This CDR3 reads CASSLGEARVGGKGRPYTEAFF. The CDR3 coding sequence is TGCGCCAGCAGCTTGGGGGAGGCGCGGGTCGGGGGTAAGGGTCGACCGTACACTGAAGCTTTCTTT.

This chain uses TRBV11-2 with TRBJ2-7; D possibly corresponds to TRBD1 (5 bases). CDR1 and CDR2 (germline): SGHAT, FQNNGV. V was trimmed by 2 bases and J by 3 bases, leaving 11 bases between them. This CDR3 comprises 14 residues. The CDR3 sequence is CASSLQGTHYEQYF. The CDR3 DNA follows: TGTGCCAGCAGCTTACAGGGAACCCACTACGAGCAGTACTTC.

The J gene is TRBJ2-1, the V gene TRBV19, with 10 nucleotides matching TRBD2. The V gene's germline CDR1 is LNHDA and CDR2 SQIVND (reference sequence). The trim removed 7 bases at V and 2 bases at J, leaving 11 bases unmatched. The CDR3 is made up of 17 amino acids. The CDR3 coding sequence is TGTGCCAGTACCTATAGCGGGGGGAGATTCACCTACAATGAGCAGTTCTTC. It translates to CASTYSGGRFTYNEQFF.

On this clone itself: This sample includes further DNA sequences coding for the same CDR3. The CDR3: CASSQESRGETQYF. As DNA, the CDR3 is TGCGCCAGCAGCCAAGAATCCCGAGGGGAGACCCAGTACTTC. The chain combines TRBV4-1 with TRBJ2-5; possible D gene TRBD2, 5 bases. Trimming took 0 bases from V and 5 from J, leaving 10 bases between them. The CDR3 sequence is 14 residues long. Germline CDR1 reads MGHRA; CDR2 reads YSYEKL.

CDR3 nucleotide sequence: TGTGCCAGCAGCCAAGTCTCAGGGGGCGTTTATGGCTACACCTTC. It yields the protein CASSQVSGGVYGYTF. V is TRBV3-1 (or the pseudogene TRBV3-2) and J is TRBJ1-2; the match to TRBD1 covers 8 bases. CDR1 is LGHDT, CDR2 YNNKEL, per germline (reference sequence). The junction had 6 bases not matched to a gene; V was cut back by 1 base and J by 5 bases. CDR3 length equals 15 residues.

This chain links TRBV28 with TRBJ1-1, with TRBD1 matching over 12 bases. The J segment lost 5 bases and the V segment lost 3 bases, leaving 7 bases of the junction unmatched. Germline CDR1 MDHEN, CDR2 SYDVKM. The length of the CDR3 is 16 residues. The CDR3 nucleotides read TGTGCCAGCAGTTTCGGGACAGGGGGCAAGTGGACTGAAGCTTTCTTT. This codes for CASSFGTGGKWTEAFF.

This chain connects TRBV5-5 to TRBJ1-1; D is uncertain. Per germline, CDR1 SGHKS and CDR2 YYEKEE (reference sequence). Trimming pared 4 bases from V and 0 bases from J, leaving 10 bases between. This CDR3 is built from 14 residues. Here the CDR3 reads CASSITEMNTEAFF. In nucleotides, the CDR3 is TGTGCCAGCAGCATAACAGAAATGAACACTGAAGCTTTCTTT.

The chain carries TRBV19 and TRBJ2-7; 9 bases fit TRBD1. V dropped 3 bases and J dropped 0; count of bases not matched to a gene: 3. There are 15 residues in the CDR3. The germline CDR1 and CDR2 sequences are LNHDA and SQIVND (reference sequence). The CDR3 DNA sequence: TGTGCCAGTAGTATCGGGACAGGGAGCTCCTACGAGCAGTACTTC. Its protein product is CASSIGTGSSYEQYF.

The V and J genes are TRBV27 and TRBJ1-6, with D maybe TRBD1 (6 bases). The germline V gene has CDR1 MNHEY and CDR2 SMNVEV (reference sequence). V lost 3 bases to trimming and J lost 8 bases, with 14 bases between them. This CDR3 comprises 15 residues. CDR3 in amino acids: CASSFGRGLDSPLHF. The CDR3, as DNA: TGTGCCAGCAGTTTCGGCAGGGGTCTTGATTCACCCCTCCACTTT.

This clone was counted a single time. The chain uses TRBV5-1 and TRBJ2-7; D unresolved. The CDR3 has 14 amino acids. Germline lookup yields CDR1 SGHRS and CDR2 YFSETQ. Between the trimmed V and J ends, which lost 2 bases and 6 bases, there was a span of 15 bases. Here the CDR3 DNA reads TGCGCCAGCAGCTTACGTCGCGGTGACTCCGAGCAGTACTTC. This encodes CASSLRRGDSEQYF.

J is TRBJ2-3 and V is TRBV27; 9 positions agree with TRBD2. Per germline, CDR1 MNHEY and CDR2 SMNVEV (reference sequence). The CDR3 runs 15 residues. V shed 5 bases, J shed 1 base, and the junction held 4 bases outside the gene matches. The CDR3 DNA reads as TGTGCCAGCAGTCACCGGACTAGCGGCACAGATACGCAGTATTTT. This gives the protein CASSHRTSGTDTQYF.

The chain employs TRBV29-1 and TRBJ2-7, with D perhaps matching TRBD2 (5 bases). There are 12 residues in the CDR3. The germline CDR1 and CDR2 sequences are SQVTM and ANQGSEA. V lost 6 bases and J lost 3, with 12 bases in between. The DNA of the CDR3 is TGCAGCGTGGCCCCGGGGTACTACGAGCAGTACTTC. Protein sequence: CSVAPGYYEQYF.

This clone was observed once. The CDR3 protein is CASSSGQGVIQFF. CDR3 DNA sequence: TGCGCCAGCAGCTCGGGACAGGGGGTCATACAGTTCTTC. V usage is TRBV5-1 and J usage is TRBJ2-1, with TRBD1 identical over 11 bases. The CDR3 covers 13 residues. CDR1 and CDR2 (germline): SGHRS, YFSETQ. V lost 3 bases and J lost 13; bases outside the gene matches: 6.

The table lists this clone with a few counts. J is TRBJ2-7 and V is TRBV7-6, with 7 bases aligning to TRBD1. This CDR3 has 15 amino acids. CDR1 and CDR2 (germline): SGHVS, FNYEAQ. V trimming: 5 bases; J trimming: 4 bases; junction bases outside the gene matches: 11. The CDR3 bases are TGTGCCAGCAGCCCCCAACCGGGACAGCAATACGAGCAGTACTTC. It yields the protein CASSPQPGQQYEQYF.

This chain connects TRBV3-1 (or the pseudogene TRBV3-2) to TRBJ1-6; weak D call: TRBD1 (6 bases). Trimming removed 1 base at V and 6 bases at J, with 10 bases between. Germline V gene sequence: CDR1 LGHDT, CDR2 YNNKEL (reference sequence). The CDR3 spans 15 residues. The CDR3, as DNA: TGTGCCAGCAGCCAAGGGACAGCTACTAATTCACCCCTCCACTTT. Residues: CASSQGTATNSPLHF.

V and J are TRBV18 and TRBJ1-6; tentatively, D is TRBD1 (6 bases). The ends were cut back, 4 bases at V and 9 bases at J, with 16 bases in the middle. CDR3 length equals 15 residues. Per the germline V gene, CDR1 is KGHSH and CDR2 is LQKENI. CDR3 nucleotides: TGTGCCAGCTCACTTGACAGGCCGGTACGTTCACCCCTCCACTTT. Translated: CASSLDRPVRSPLHF.

The chain has TRBV28 and TRBJ2-1; a possible D gene is TRBD2 (6 bases). Trimming shortened V by 8 bases and J by 5 bases, and 13 bases separated the two germline ends. The V gene's germline CDR1 is MDHEN and CDR2 SYDVKM. The CDR3 is 13 amino acids. In nucleotides, the CDR3 is TGTGCCAGCCGTACGGGACTCCACAATGAGCAGTTCTTC. Residues: CASRTGLHNEQFF.

The chain links TRBV6-5 to TRBJ2-4, with 8 bases lining up with TRBD1. Germline CDR1 and CDR2: MNHEY and SVGAGI. With V trimmed by 7 bases and J by 10 bases, 12 bases remained unmatched. This CDR3 spans 14 amino acids. CDR3 loop: CASTQETGVGIQYF. The CDR3, as DNA: TGTGCCAGCACTCAGGAGACAGGGGTAGGAATTCAGTACTTC.

V and J are TRBV6-1 and TRBJ2-1; D might be TRBD1 (7 bases). The CDR3 covers 15 residues. Trimming removed 2 bases at V and 4 bases at J, with 12 bases between. The V gene's germline CDR1 is MNHNS and CDR2 SASEGT. The CDR3 sequence is CASSEWAGGYNEQFF. The DNA of the CDR3 is TGTGCCAGCAGTGAATGGGCAGGGGGGTACAATGAGCAGTTCTTC.